This is a list of T cell receptor beta chains from one sample in a study of B cell selection in AIRE deficiency. TCRdb's copy holds only in-frame clones and misses some; the assay was immunoSEQ multiplex PCR. The sample consists of 20,000 to 25,000 clones, about 94% of them appearing once. The sequenced sample was Tregs sorted from PBMCs. Receptor source: a human donor with AIRE deficiency. Both conserved end residues are part of each CDR3. The D gene is left open where the match is weak. Size values are once, few and many counts, or a class for expanded clones, and some rows have none.

. | TRBJ2-7 | TRBV5-4 | TRBD1 | CASSLETGDFYEQYF | TGTGCCAGCAGCTTGGAGACAGGGGATTTCTACGAGCAGTACTTC
once | TRBJ1-6 | TRBV5-6 | . | CASSLRNSPLHF | TGTGCCAGCAGCTTGAGGAATTCACCCCTCCACTTT
. | TRBJ2-1 | TRBV5-4 | TRBD2 | CASSLGLISGNEQFF | TGTGCCAGCAGCTTGGGCCTTATTAGCGGGAATGAGCAGTTCTTC
. | TRBJ2-5 | TRBV19 | TRBD2 | CASSMASGRGETQYF | TGTGCCAGTAGTATGGCTAGCGGGAGGGGAGAGACCCAGTACTTC
. | TRBJ2-2 | TRBV11-2 | TRBD2 | CASSPGRTSFTGELFF | TGTGCCAGCAGCCCCGGGAGGACTAGCTTCACCGGGGAGCTGTTTTTT
. | TRBJ2-1 | TRBV4-2 | TRBD2 | CASSHGAGDNEQFF | TGTGCCAGCAGCCACGGCGCGGGAGACAATGAGCAGTTCTTC
. | TRBJ2-1 | TRBV6-5 | TRBD2 | CARSCGTSYYNEQFF | TGTGCCAGATCCTGCGGGACTAGCTATTACAATGAGCAGTTCTTC
. | TRBJ1-2 | TRBV28 | . | CASRQPGESPNYGYTF | TGTGCCAGCAGACAACCCGGCGAGTCCCCAAACTATGGCTACACCTTC
. | TRBJ2-7 | TRBV29-1 | . | CSVRLAYEQYF | TGCAGCGTTAGACTAGCCTACGAGCAGTACTTC
once | TRBJ2-7 | TRBV6-5 | . | CASSSLTAEQYF | TGTGCCAGCAGTTCCCTCACCGCCGAGCAGTACTTC
. | TRBJ1-6 | TRBV19 | TRBD1 | CASSIIAGGRSPLHF | TGTGCCAGTAGTATCATTGCAGGGGGCAGATCACCCCTCCACTTT
. | TRBJ1-4 | TRBV6-6 | . | CASSPTGTAHEKLFF | TGTGCCAGCAGTCCTACCGGGACGGCGCATGAAAAACTGTTTTTT
. | TRBJ2-1 | TRBV7-3 | TRBD2 | CASSLLAGFYNEQFF | TGTGCCAGCAGCTTACTAGCGGGATTCTACAATGAGCAGTTCTTC
. | TRBJ2-7 | TRBV5-4 | TRBD1 | CASSSTGTEYEPATYEQYF | TGTGCCAGCAGCTCTACCGGGACAGAGTACGAACCGGCGACCTACGAGCAGTACTTC
. | TRBJ2-3 | TRBV9 | . | CASSVVSGLTDTQYF | TGTGCCAGCAGCGTAGTATCGGGATTAACAGATACGCAGTATTTT
. | TRBJ2-3 | TRBV5-4 | . | CASSLDSLDTQYF | TGTGCCAGCAGCCTGGACAGTCTTGATACGCAGTATTTT
. | TRBJ2-1 | TRBV11-3 | TRBD2 | CASSYRTSGSDPNEQFF | TGTGCCAGCAGCTACCGGACTAGCGGGAGCGATCCCAATGAGCAGTTCTTC
. | TRBJ1-1 | TRBV11-2 | . | CASSPDLNTEAFF | TGTGCCAGCAGCCCAGATCTGAACACTGAAGCTTTCTTT
once | TRBJ1-2 | TRBV25-1 | TRBD1 | CASRPPGQGAGGYTF | TGTGCCAGCAGGCCTCCGGGACAGGGGGCGGGTGGCTACACCTTC
. | TRBJ2-5 | TRBV5-1 | TRBD2 | CASSIRTSGQETQYF | TGCGCCAGCAGCATCCGGACTAGCGGGCAAGAGACCCAGTACTTC
. | TRBJ2-7 | TRBV10-1 | TRBD2 | CASSESGLAGVYEQYF | TGCGCCAGCAGTGAGTCCGGGCTAGCGGGAGTCTACGAGCAGTACTTC
. | TRBJ2-7 | TRBV19 | TRBD2 | CASSMREGEQYF | TGTGCCAGTAGTATGCGGGAGGGCGAGCAGTACTTC
. | TRBJ1-5 | TRBV4-3 | . | CASSQVDSRDQPQHF | TGCGCCAGCAGCCAAGTAGATAGTCGGGATCAGCCCCAGCATTTT
. | TRBJ1-2 | TRBV5-1 | . | CASSSDRYGYTF | TGCGCCAGCAGCTCTGACAGATATGGCTACACCTTC
. | TRBJ2-7 | TRBV4-1 | . | CASSQQQPTYEQYF | TGCGCCAGCAGCCAACAGCAGCCAACCTACGAGCAGTACTTC
once | TRBJ2-7 | TRBV9 | . | CASSVGNRATYEQYF | TGTGCCAGCAGCGTAGGTAACAGGGCAACCTACGAGCAGTACTTC
once | TRBJ2-7 | TRBV7-2 | TRBD2 | CASSTTAGTYEQYF | TGTGCCAGCAGCACCACAGCGGGGACCTACGAGCAGTACTTC
. | TRBJ1-2 | TRBV7-3 | TRBD1 | CASSLGGQGSNYGYTF | TGTGCCAGCAGCTTGGGGGGACAGGGTTCAAACTATGGCTACACCTTC
. | TRBJ1-1 | TRBV5-5 | . | CASSNRVGAFF | TGTGCCAGCAGCAACAGGGTTGGCGCTTTCTTT
. | TRBJ2-1 | TRBV5-1 | TRBD1 | CASSLVYGQGSGDEQFF | TGCGCCAGCAGCTTGGTGTACGGACAGGGCTCGGGGGATGAGCAGTTCTTC
. | TRBJ2-1 | TRBV9 | TRBD2 | CASSASGNPYNEQFF | TGTGCCAGCAGCGCGAGCGGGAACCCCTACAATGAGCAGTTCTTC
. | TRBJ2-5 | TRBV19 | . | CASSIGAIFQETQYF | TGTGCCAGTAGTATCGGGGCTATCTTCCAAGAGACCCAGTACTTC
. | TRBJ2-3 | TRBV18 | TRBD1 | CASSPVINGQGASDTQYF | TGTGCCAGCTCACCAGTCATCAACGGACAGGGGGCGTCGGATACGCAGTATTTT
. | TRBJ2-7 | TRBV9 | TRBD2 | CASSVAGKRDVYEQYF | TGTGCCAGCAGCGTAGCCGGGAAGCGGGATGTCTACGAGCAGTACTTC
once | TRBJ2-7 | TRBV30 | . | CAWSATLTSSSYEQYF | TGTGCCTGGAGTGCCACCCTCACGTCGAGCTCCTACGAGCAGTACTTC
. | TRBJ1-2 | TRBV14 | . | CASSQDMVGYTF | TGTGCCAGCAGCCAAGATATGGTGGGCTACACCTTC
. | TRBJ1-4 | TRBV7-2 | . | CASSPGRSNEKLFF | TGTGCCAGCAGCCCCGGACGGTCGAATGAAAAACTGTTTTTT
. | TRBJ2-1 | TRBV19 | TRBD2 | CASSTSGRSNEQFF | TGTGCCAGTAGTACTAGCGGGAGGTCAAATGAGCAGTTCTTC
. | TRBJ1-1 | TRBV11-3 | . | CASSVQVATEAFF | TGTGCCAGCAGCGTCCAGGTGGCCACTGAAGCTTTCTTT